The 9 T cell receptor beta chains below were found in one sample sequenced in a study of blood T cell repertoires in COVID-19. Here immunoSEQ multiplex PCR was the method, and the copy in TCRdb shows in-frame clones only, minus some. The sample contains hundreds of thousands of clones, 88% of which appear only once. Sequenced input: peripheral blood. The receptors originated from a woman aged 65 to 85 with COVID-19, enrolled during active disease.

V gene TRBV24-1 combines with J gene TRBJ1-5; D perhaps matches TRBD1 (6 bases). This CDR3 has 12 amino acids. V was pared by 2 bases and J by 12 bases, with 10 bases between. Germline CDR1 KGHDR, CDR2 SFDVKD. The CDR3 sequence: CATSDYREGQHF. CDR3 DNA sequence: TGTGCCACCAGTGATTACAGGGAGGGCCAGCATTTT.

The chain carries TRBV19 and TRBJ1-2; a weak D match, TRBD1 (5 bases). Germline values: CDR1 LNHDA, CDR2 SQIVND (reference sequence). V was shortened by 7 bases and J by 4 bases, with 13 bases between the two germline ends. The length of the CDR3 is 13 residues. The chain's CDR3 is CASNPIDSYGYTF. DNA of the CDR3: TGTGCCAGTAACCCAATTGACAGCTATGGCTACACCTTC.

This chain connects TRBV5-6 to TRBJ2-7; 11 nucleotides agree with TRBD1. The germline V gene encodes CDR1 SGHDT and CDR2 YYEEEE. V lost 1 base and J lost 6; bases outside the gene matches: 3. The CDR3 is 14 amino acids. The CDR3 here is CASSLLDRGREQYF. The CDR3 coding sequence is TGTGCCAGCAGCTTGTTGGACAGGGGGCGCGAGCAGTACTTC. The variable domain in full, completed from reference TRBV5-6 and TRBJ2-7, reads DAGVTQSPTHLIKTRGQQVTLRCSPKSGHDTVSWYQQALGQGPQFIFQYYEEEERQRGNFPDRFSGHQFPNYSSELNVNALLLGDSALYLCASSLLDRGREQYFGPGTRLTVT.

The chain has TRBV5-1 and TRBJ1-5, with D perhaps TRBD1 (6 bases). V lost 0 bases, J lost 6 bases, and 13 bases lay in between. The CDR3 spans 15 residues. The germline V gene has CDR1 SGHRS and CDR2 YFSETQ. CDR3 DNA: TGCGCCAGCAGCTTGGACACAGGGAACCCTCAGCCCCAGCATTTT. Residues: CASSLDTGNPQPQHF.

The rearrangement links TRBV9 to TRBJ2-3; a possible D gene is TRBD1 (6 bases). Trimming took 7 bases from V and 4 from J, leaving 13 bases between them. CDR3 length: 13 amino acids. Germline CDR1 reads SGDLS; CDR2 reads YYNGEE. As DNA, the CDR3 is TGTGCCAGCCACAGGGTAGACGCAGATACGCAGTATTTT. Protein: CASHRVDADTQYF.

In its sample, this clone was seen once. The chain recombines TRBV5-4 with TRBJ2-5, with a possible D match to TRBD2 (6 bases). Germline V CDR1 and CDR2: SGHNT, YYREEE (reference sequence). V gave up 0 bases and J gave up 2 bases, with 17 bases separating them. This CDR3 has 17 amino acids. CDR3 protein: CASSLGGGAGLQETQYF. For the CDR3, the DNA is TGTGCCAGCAGCTTGGGGGGTGGGGCTGGACTACAAGAGACCCAGTACTTC.

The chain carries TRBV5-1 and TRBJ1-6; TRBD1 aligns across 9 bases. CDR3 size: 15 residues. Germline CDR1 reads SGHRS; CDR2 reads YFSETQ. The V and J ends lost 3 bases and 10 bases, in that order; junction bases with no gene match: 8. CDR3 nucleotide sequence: TGCGCCAGCAGCTCGGAACAGGGGGCAGGGTCACCCCTCCACTTT. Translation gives CASSSEQGAGSPLHF.

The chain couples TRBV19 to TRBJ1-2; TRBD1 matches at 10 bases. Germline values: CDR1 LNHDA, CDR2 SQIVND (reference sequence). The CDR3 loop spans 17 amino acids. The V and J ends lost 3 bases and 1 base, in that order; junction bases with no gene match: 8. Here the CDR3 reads CASSIRDRGSFNYGYTF. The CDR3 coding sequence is TGTGCCAGTAGTATTCGGGACAGGGGCTCCTTTAACTATGGCTACACCTTC.

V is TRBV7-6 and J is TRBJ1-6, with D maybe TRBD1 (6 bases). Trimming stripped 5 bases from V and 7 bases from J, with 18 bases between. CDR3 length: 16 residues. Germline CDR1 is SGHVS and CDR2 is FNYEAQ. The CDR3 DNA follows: TGTGCCAGCAGCCTAGGACAGCCGGGGGTGAATTCACCCCTCCACTTT. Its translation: CASSLGQPGVNSPLHF.